This TCR beta chain comes out of a study of tumor-infiltrating lymphocytes in oesophageal squamous cell carcinoma. TCRdb itself ran the PCR reads through MiXCR, one entry per CDR3 protein. The sample has about 10,000 distinct CDR3 sequences, around three fifths seen once; the top ten hold 39%. Sequenced: esophageal tumor tissue. The clonotype was recovered from a female donor with esophageal squamous cell carcinoma.

The DNA of the CDR3 is TGTGCCAGCAGTTGGGCCTCTGCAGGGGAGCAGTTCTTC. This sequence encodes CASSWASAGEQFF. The chain has TRBV12-3 or TRBV12-4 and TRBJ2-1; D is perhaps TRBD1 (5 bases). Trimming pared 4 bases from V and 10 bases from J, leaving 14 bases between. This CDR3 contains 13 residues.